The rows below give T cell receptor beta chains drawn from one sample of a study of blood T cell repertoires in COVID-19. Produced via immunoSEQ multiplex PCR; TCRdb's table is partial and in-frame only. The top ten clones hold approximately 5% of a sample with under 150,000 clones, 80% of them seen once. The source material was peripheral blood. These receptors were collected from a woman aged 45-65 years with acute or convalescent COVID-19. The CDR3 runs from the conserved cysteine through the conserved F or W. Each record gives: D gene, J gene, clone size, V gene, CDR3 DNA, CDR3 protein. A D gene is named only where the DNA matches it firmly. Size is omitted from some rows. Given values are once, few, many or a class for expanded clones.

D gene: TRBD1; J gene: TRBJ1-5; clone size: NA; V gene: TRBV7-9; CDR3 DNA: TGTGCCAGCAGCTCGGGACAGGGGTCTCATCAGCCCCAGCATTTT; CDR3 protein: CASSSGQGSHQPQHF
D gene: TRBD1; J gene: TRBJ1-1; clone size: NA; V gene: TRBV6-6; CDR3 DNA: TGTGCCAGCAGTTACGGCCCCAGGGGGGAAAACACTGAAGCTTTCTTT; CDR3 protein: CASSYGPRGENTEAFF
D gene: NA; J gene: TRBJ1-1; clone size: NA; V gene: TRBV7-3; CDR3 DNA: TGTGCCAGCAGCCCACAGGGTAGAGACACTGAAGCTTTCTTT; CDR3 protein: CASSPQGRDTEAFF
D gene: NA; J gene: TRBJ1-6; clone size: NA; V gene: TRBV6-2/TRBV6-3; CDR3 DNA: TGTGCCAGCAGTACACGACAGAGCTCCTATAATTCACCCCTCCACTTT; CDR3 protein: CASSTRQSSYNSPLHF
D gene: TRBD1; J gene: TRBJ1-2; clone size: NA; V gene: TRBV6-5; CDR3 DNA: TGTGCCAGCAGCCGGGACAGGGCTCGTGAGCATGGCTACACCTTC; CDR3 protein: CASSRDRAREHGYTF
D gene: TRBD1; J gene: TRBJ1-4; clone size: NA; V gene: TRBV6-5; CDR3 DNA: TGTGCCAGCAGGCGGGACAGGGGACTTGAAAAACTGTTTTTT; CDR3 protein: CASRRDRGLEKLFF
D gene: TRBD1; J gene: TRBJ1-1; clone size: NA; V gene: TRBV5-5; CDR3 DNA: TGTGCCAGCACCCGGACAGGGTCTGAAGCTTTCTTT; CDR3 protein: CASTRTGSEAFF
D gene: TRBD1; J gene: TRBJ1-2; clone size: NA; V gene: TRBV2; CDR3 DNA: TGTGCCAGCCCGGGGACAGGAATTATATTTAACTATGGCTACACCTTC; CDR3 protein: CASPGTGIIFNYGYTF
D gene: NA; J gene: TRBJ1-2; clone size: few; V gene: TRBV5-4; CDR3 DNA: TGTGCCAGCAGCCCGTCCGCAGGGGCTAACTATGGCTACACCTTC; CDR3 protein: CASSPSAGANYGYTF
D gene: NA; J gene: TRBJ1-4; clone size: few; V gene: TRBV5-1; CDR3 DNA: TGCGCCAGCAGTTGGGGCGAGCTCGGCGCCGCGAATGAAAAACTGTTTTTT; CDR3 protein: CASSWGELGAANEKLFF
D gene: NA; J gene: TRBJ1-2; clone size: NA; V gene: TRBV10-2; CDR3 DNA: TGCGCCAGCAGTCGGGAGCAGGTGAATGGCTACACCTTC; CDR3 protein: CASSREQVNGYTF
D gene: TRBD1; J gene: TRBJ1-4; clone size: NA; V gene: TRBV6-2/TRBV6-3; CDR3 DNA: TGTGCCAGCAGTTACGACGGACAGGCTAATGAAAAACTGTTTTTT; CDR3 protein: CASSYDGQANEKLFF
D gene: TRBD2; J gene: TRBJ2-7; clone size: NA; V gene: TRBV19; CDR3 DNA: TGTGCCAGTAGCGGGACTAGCGGGTCCCACGAGCAGTACTTC; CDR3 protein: CASSGTSGSHEQYF
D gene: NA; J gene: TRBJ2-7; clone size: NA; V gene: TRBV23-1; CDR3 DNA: TGCGCCACCCCTGGAGAGGGTGAACACGAGCAGTACTTC; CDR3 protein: CATPGEGEHEQYF
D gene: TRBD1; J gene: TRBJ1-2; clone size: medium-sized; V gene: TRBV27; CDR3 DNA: TGTGCCAGCAGTTTACAGGGGGCGCAGAACTATGGCTACACCTTC; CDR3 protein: CASSLQGAQNYGYTF
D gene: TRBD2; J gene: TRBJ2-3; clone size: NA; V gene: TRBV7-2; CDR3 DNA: TGTGCCAGCAGCTCTGGGACTAGCCGAGATACGCAGTATTTT; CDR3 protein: CASSSGTSRDTQYF
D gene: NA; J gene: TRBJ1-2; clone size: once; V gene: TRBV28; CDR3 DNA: TGTGCCAGCAGTTCGCCCCAGGGACTCTCAGCTAACTATGGCTACACCTTC; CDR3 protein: CASSSPQGLSANYGYTF
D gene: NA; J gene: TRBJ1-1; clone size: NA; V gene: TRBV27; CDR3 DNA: TGTGCCAGCAGTTGGAGGGAGAACACTGAAGCTTTCTTT; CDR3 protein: CASSWRENTEAFF
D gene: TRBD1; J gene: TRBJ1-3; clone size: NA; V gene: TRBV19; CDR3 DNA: TGTGCCAGTATCGGGACAGCTCATCATTCTGGAAACACCATATATTTT; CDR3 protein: CASIGTAHHSGNTIYF
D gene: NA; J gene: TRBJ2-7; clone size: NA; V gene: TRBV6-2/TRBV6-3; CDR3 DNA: TGTGCCAGCAGCGCTGATAAGACAGGTGGCACCTACGAGCAGTACTTC; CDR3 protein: CASSADKTGGTYEQYF
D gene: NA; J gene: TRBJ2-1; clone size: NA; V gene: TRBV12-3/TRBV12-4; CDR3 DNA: TGTGCCAGCACTTGGGCCCAACAAGTGCAGTTCTTC; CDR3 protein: CASTWAQQVQFF
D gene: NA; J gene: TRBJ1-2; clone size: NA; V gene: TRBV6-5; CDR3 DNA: TGTGCCAGCAGTTACTACAACACCCCGGGCTACACCTTC; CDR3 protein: CASSYYNTPGYTF
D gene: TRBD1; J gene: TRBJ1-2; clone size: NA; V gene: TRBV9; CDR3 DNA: TGTGCCAGCAGCCCCCGACAGGGAAAGGAAGAAGGCTACACCTTC; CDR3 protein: CASSPRQGKEEGYTF
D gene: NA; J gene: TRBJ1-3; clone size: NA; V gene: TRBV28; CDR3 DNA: TGTGCCAGCAGTTTATATCCCCTTCGAAACACCATATATTTT; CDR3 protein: CASSLYPLRNTIYF
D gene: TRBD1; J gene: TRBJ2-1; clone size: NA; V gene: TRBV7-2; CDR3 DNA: TGTGCCAGCAGCTTATCGGGACAGGGGAGTGATGAGCAGTTCTTC; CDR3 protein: CASSLSGQGSDEQFF
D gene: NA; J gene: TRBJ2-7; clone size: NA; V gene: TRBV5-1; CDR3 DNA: TGCGCCAGCACCCCCGGGACATCCGACTACGAGCAGTACTTC; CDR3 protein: CASTPGTSDYEQYF
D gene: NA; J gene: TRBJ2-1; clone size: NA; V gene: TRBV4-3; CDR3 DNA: TGCGCCAGCAGCCCCAGCGGAAGCTCCTACAATGAGCAGTTCTTC; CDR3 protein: CASSPSGSSYNEQFF
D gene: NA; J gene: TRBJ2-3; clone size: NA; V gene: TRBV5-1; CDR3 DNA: TGCGCCAGCAGCCCTGGACAGCTCACAGATACGCAGTATTTT; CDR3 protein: CASSPGQLTDTQYF
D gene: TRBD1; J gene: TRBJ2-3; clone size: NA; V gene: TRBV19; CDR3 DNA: TGTGCCAGTAGTCTGACAGGGATTAATGGGAATACGCAGTATTTT; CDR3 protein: CASSLTGINGNTQYF
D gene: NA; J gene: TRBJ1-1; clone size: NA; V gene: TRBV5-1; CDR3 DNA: TGCGCCAGCAGCTTTCCCAGGGAGGGGGCTGAAGCTTTCTTT; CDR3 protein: CASSFPREGAEAFF
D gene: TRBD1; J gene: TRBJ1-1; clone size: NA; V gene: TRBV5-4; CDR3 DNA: TGTGCCAGCAGCTTGGCGACAGGGGGGACTGAAGCTTTCTTT; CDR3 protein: CASSLATGGTEAFF
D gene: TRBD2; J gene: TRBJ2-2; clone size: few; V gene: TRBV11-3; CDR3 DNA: TGTGCCAGCAGCACTAGCGGCTCCGACACCGGGGAGCTGTTTTTT; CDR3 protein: CASSTSGSDTGELFF
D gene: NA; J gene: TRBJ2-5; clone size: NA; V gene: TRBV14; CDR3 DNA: TGTGCCAGCAGCCAAGAAAGGCAGGGTTGGTACCAAGAGACCCAGTACTTC; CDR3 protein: CASSQERQGWYQETQYF
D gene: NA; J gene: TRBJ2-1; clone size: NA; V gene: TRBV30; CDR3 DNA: TGTGCCTGGAGTGTAAAGGCACCCCAGGGGCAGTTCTTC; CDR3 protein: CAWSVKAPQGQFF
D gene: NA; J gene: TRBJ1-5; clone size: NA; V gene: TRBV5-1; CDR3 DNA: TGCGCCAGCAGCCAATCAGGGGTGGATCAGCCCCAGCATTTT; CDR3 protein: CASSQSGVDQPQHF
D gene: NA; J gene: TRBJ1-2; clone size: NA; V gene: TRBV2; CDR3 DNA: TGTGCCAGCAGGAACCACCCGGACAGCGGCTATGGCTACACCTTC; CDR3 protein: CASRNHPDSGYGYTF
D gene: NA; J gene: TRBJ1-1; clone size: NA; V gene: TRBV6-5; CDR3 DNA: TGTGCCAGCAGGAGGGACTCGACTGAAGCTTTCTTT; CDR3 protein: CASRRDSTEAFF
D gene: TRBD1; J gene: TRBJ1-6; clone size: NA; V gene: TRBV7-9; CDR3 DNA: TGTGCCAGCAGCTGGGGGAACAGGGGGCAGGATAATTCACCCCTCCACTTT; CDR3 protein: CASSWGNRGQDNSPLHF
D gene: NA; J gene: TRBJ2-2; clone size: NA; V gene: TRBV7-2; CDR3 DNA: TGTGCCAGCAGCTTAGGACAGTACACCGGGGAGCTGTTTTTT; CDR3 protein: CASSLGQYTGELFF
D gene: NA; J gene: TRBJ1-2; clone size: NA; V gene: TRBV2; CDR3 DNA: TGTGCCAGCAGTGAACAGGGTAACTATGGCTACACCTTC; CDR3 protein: CASSEQGNYGYTF
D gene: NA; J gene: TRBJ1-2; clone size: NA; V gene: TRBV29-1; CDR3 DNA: TGCAGCGTTGCTGCGGGAGATAACTATGGCTACACCTTC; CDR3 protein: CSVAAGDNYGYTF
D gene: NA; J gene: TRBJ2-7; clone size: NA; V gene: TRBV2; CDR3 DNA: TGTGCCTCCCGTCTAGCAGCATCCGAGCAGTACTTC; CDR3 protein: CASRLAASEQYF
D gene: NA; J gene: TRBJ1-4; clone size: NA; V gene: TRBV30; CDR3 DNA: TGTGCCTGGAAGGGGCTGAGGGAAAAACTGTTTTTT; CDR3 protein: CAWKGLREKLFF
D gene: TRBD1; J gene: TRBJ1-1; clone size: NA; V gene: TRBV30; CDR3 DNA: TGTGCCTGGAGTGCAGGGGGTCCTGAAGCTTTCTTT; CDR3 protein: CAWSAGGPEAFF
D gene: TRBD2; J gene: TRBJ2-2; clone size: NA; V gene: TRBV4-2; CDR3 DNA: TGTGCCAGCACCCCTAGCGGGGCCGCGAACACCGGGGAGCTGTTTTTT; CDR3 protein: CASTPSGAANTGELFF
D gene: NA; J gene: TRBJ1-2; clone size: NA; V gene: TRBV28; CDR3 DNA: TGTGCCAGCAGTTTAATCCGGTATGGCTACACCTTC; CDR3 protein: CASSLIRYGYTF
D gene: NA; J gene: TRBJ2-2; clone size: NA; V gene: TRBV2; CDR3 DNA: TGTGCCAGCAGTGAAGGCAGGGGCCTCGGGGAGCTGTTTTTT; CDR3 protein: CASSEGRGLGELFF
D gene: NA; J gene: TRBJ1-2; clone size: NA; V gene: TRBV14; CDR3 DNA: TGTGCCAGCAGCCCCAACAGCCATGGCTACACCTTC; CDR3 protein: CASSPNSHGYTF
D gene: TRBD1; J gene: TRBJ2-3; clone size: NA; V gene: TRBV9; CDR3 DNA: TGTGCCAGCAGCGTAGACCTCGGACAGGGTCCCACAGATACGCAGTATTTT; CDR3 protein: CASSVDLGQGPTDTQYF
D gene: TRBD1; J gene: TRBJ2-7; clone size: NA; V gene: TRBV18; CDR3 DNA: TGTGCCAGCTCACCAGTGACAGGGGATGGCTACGAGCAGTACTTC; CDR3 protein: CASSPVTGDGYEQYF
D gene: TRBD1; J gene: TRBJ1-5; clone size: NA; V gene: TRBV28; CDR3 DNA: TGTGCCAGCAGTAACCCTACAGGGGGCCTCAATCAGCCCCAGCATTTT; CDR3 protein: CASSNPTGGLNQPQHF
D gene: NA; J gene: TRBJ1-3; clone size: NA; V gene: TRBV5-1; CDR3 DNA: TGCGCCAGCAGCTTGAGCTCTCTCTCTGGAAACACCATATATTTT; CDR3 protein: CASSLSSLSGNTIYF
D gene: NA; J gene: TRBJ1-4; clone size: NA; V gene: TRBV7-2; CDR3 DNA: TGTGCCAGCAGCTTCACGGCAACTAATGAAAAACTGTTTTTT; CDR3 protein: CASSFTATNEKLFF
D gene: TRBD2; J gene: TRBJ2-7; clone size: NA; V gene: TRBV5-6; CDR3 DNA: TGTGCCAGCAGCCCGGTGGCTAGCGGGCACTACGAGCAGTACTTC; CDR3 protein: CASSPVASGHYEQYF
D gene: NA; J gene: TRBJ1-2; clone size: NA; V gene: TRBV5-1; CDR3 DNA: TGCGCCAGCAGCGCGGATGGGGCAGCTCTCTTC; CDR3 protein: CASSADGAALF
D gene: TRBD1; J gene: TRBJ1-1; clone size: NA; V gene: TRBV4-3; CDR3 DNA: TGCGCCAGCAGCCAAGAACGACAGGGGCCCAAAGCTTTCTTT; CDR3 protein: CASSQERQGPKAFF
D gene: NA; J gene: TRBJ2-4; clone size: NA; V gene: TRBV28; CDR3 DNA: TGTGCCAGCAGCGAGGGGGTCAAAAACATTCAGTACTTC; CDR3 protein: CASSEGVKNIQYF
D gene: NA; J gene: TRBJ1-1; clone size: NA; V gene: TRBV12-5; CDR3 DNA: TGTGCTAGTGGACAAGGAGGGAGTACGAACACTGAAGCTTTCTTT; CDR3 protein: CASGQGGSTNTEAFF
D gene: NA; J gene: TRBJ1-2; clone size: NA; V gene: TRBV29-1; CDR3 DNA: TGCAGCGTTGCCCCAGGGTATGATAACTATGGCTACACCTTC; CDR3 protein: CSVAPGYDNYGYTF
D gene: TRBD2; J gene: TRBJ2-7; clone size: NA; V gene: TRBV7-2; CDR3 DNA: TGTGCCAGCAGCTTTGGTTCTAGCGGCTACGAGCAGTACTTC; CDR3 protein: CASSFGSSGYEQYF